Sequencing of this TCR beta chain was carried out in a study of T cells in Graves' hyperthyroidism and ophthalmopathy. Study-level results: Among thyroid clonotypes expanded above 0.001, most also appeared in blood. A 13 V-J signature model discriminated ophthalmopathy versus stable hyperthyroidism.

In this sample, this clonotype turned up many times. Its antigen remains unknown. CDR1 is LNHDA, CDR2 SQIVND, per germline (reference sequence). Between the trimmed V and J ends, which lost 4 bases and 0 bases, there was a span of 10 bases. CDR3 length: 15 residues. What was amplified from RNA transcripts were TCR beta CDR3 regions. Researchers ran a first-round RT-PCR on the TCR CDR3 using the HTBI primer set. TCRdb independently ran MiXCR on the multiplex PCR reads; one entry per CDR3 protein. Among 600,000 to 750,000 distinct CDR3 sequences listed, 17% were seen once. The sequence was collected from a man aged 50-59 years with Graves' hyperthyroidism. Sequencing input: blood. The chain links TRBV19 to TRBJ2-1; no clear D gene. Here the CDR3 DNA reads TGTGCCAGTAGTACGAGCGACTTCTCCTACAATGAGCAGTTCTTC. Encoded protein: CASSTSDFSYNEQFF.